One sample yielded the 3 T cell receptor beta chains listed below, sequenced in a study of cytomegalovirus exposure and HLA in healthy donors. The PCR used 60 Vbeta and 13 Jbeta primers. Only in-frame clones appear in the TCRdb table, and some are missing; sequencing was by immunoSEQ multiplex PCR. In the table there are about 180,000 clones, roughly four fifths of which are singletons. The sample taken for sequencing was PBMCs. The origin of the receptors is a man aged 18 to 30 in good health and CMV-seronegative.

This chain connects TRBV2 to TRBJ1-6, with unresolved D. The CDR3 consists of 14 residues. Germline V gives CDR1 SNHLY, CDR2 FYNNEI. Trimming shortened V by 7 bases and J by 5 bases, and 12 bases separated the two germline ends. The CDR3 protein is CASTLLHNNSPLHF. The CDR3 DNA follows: TGTGCCAGCACCTTATTACACAATAATTCACCCCTCCACTTT.

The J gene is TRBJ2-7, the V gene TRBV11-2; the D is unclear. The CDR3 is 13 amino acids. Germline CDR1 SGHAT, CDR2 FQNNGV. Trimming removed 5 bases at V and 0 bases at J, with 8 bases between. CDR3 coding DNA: TGTGCCAGCAGCCTCGGGTCCTCCTACGAGCAGTACTTC. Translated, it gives CASSLGSSYEQYF.

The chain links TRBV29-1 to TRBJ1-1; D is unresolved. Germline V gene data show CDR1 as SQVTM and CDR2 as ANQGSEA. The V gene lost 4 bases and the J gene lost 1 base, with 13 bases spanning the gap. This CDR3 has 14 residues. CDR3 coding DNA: TGCAGCGTTGTCCCCCCGGACTCGAACACTGAAGCTTTCTTT. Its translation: CSVVPPDSNTEAFF.